Given below is one TCR beta chain in context. In the original analysis: Amplification of reference gene primers was used by the study to estimate nucleated cell counts. Sequenced by immunoSEQ multiplex PCR; TCRdb stores in-frame clones only, minus some. The V and J calls and clone size come from that table; D and trimming were worked out from the DNA. The repertoire holds 150,000 to 200,000 clones, around 86% seen once, with over 0.85% in the top ten. The sample comes from a study of blood T cell repertoires in COVID-19. With 2 bases removed from V and 7 bases from J, the gap between germline ends came to 9 bases. Germline lookup yields CDR1 SGHRS and CDR2 YFSETQ. The CDR3 runs 13 residues.

The sequenced sample consisted of peripheral blood. The rearrangement uses TRBV5-1 and TRBJ2-2, with a tentative D call TRBD2 (5 bases). The clonotype comes from a young man with acute or convalescent COVID-19. DNA for the CDR3: TGCGCCAGCAGCTTTGAGGGATTCGGGGAGCTGTTTTTT. Translation gives CASSFEGFGELFF.